The present entry profiles one TCR beta chain with its context. Its antigen is currently unknown. Roughly 89 million PBMCs served as the genomic DNA source for unsorted samples. The V gene end was trimmed by 8 bases and the J gene end by 3 bases; junction bases not matched to a gene: 3. The CDR3 covers 12 residues. Germline V gives CDR1 SGHNT, CDR2 YENEEA. At a deep level, the assay was run. Input per replicate PCR of unsorted PBMC was about 300 ng DNA, corresponding to 25,000 to 30,000 T cell genomes. TCRdb's copy holds only in-frame clones and misses some; the assay was immunoSEQ multiplex PCR. The sample has some 510,000 clones; around 74% are singletons. This sample stems from a study of shared clonotypes between healthy human individuals. Study outcomes and limitations: Owing to a small donor count, the genetic and exposure-history diversity represented was limited.

Sequencing was performed on PBMCs. The rearrangement joins TRBV11-3 to TRBJ2-5; TRBD2 agrees at 7 bases. The TCR sequence derives from a woman between 40 and 55 years old in good health. Some clones in this sample may be carry-over from other donors' samples. In DNA form, the CDR3 reads TGTGCCAGCCGGGGGGTGGAAGAGACCCAGTACTTC. It yields the protein CASRGVEETQYF.